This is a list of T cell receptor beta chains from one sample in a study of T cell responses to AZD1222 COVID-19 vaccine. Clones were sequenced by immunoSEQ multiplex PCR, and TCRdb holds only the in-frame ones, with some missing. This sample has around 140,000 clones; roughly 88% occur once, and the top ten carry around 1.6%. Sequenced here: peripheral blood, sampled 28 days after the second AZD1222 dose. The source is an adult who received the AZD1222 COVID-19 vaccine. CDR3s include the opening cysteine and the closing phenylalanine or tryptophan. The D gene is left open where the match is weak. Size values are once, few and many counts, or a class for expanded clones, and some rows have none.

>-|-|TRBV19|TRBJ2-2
CASSIKGSLNTGELFF
TGTGCCAGTAGTATCAAAGGCTCATTAAACACCGGGGAGCTGTTTTTT
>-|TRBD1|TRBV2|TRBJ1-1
CASSDERGRKAFF
TGTGCCAGCAGTGATGAGAGGGGGCGTAAAGCTTTCTTT
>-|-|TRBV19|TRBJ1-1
CASSTGFANTEAFF
TGTGCCAGTAGTACCGGGTTCGCGAACACTGAAGCTTTCTTT
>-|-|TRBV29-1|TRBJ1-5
CSVEEATNQPQHF
TGCAGCGTTGAAGAAGCAACCAATCAGCCCCAGCATTTT
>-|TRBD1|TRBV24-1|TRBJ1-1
CATSAGTANTEAFF
TGTGCCACCAGTGCGGGGACAGCCAACACTGAAGCTTTCTTT
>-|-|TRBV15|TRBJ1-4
CATSRQRDMGLFF
TGTGCCACCAGCAGACAACGGGACATGGGTCTGTTTTTT
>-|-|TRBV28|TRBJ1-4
CASSFTLPKGEKLFF
TGTGCCAGCAGTTTCACCCTCCCAAAGGGTGAAAAACTGTTTTTT
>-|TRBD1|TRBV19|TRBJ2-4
CASSRDRGENIQYF
TGTGCCAGTAGTAGGGACAGGGGGGAAAACATTCAGTACTTC
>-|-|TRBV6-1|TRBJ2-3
CASSERQGSTDTQYF
TGTGCCAGCAGTGAACGGCAGGGTTCCACAGATACGCAGTATTTT
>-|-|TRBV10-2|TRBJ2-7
CASTTLTLNEQYF
TGCGCCAGCACCACCTTGACGCTGAACGAGCAGTACTTC
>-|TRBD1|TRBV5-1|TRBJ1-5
CASSLEGWTGEGNQPQHF
TGCGCCAGCAGCTTGGAGGGGTGGACAGGGGAGGGGAATCAGCCCCAGCATTTT
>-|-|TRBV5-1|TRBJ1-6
CASSPEGGTNSPLHF
TGCGCCAGCAGCCCCGAGGGGGGAACCAATTCACCCCTCCACTTT
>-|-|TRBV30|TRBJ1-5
CAWSEGNSNQPQHF
TGTGCCTGGAGTGAGGGTAATAGCAATCAGCCCCAGCATTTT
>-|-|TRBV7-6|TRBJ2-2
CASSLVSHSTGELFF
TGTGCCAGCAGCTTAGTATCGCATTCCACCGGGGAGCTGTTTTTT
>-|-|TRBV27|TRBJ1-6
CASSLNQGGYNSPLHF
TGTGCCAGCAGTTTGAATCAGGGCGGCTATAATTCACCCCTCCACTTT
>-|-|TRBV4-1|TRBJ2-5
CASSQDAGPQETQYF
TGCGCCAGCAGCCAAGATGCTGGACCTCAAGAGACCCAGTACTTC
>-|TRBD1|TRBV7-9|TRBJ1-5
CASSLVQGVAIMPQHF
TGTGCCAGCAGCCTCGTCCAGGGGGTAGCAATCATGCCCCAGCATTTT
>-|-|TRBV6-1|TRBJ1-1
CASSEPGRANTEAFF
TGTGCCAGCAGTGAACCGGGACGGGCGAACACTGAAGCTTTCTTT
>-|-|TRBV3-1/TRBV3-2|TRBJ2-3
CASSRLAGSDTQYF
TGTGCCAGCAGCCGCCTGGCAGGGTCAGATACGCAGTATTTT
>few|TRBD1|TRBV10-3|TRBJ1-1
CAISAKGQGAAEAFF
TGTGCCATCAGTGCCAAGGGACAGGGGGCTGCTGAAGCTTTCTTT
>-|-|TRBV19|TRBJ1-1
CASSIAIPGTEAFF
TGTGCCAGTAGTATAGCCATCCCGGGGACTGAAGCTTTCTTT
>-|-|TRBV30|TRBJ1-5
CAWSVWGDNQPQHF
TGTGCCTGGAGTGTTTGGGGGGACAATCAGCCCCAGCATTTT
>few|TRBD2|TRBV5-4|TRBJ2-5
CASRGGTQETQYF
TGTGCCAGCAGGGGGGGGACCCAAGAGACCCAGTACTTC
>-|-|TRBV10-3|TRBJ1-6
CAISESGSPNSPLHF
TGTGCCATCAGTGAGTCGGGCAGCCCTAATTCACCCCTCCACTTT
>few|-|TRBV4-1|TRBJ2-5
CASSRWQKETQYF
TGCGCCAGCAGCCGGTGGCAGAAAGAGACCCAGTACTTC
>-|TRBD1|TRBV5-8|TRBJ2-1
CASSGTYRGKEQFF
TGTGCCAGCAGCGGGACCTACAGGGGTAAAGAGCAGTTCTTC
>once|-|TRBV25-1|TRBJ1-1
CASSVKTLGTEAFF
TGTGCCAGCAGCGTAAAAACACTTGGGACTGAAGCTTTCTTT
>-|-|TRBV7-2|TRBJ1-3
CASSSSLNTIYF
TGTGCCAGCAGCTCTAGTCTAAACACCATATATTTT
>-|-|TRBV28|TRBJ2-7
CAGRDGGSYEQYF
TGTGCCGGCCGGGACGGAGGCTCCTACGAGCAGTACTTC
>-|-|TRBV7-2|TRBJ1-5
CASSLDGNSNQPQHF
TGTGCCAGCAGCTTAGACGGGAATAGCAATCAGCCCCAGCATTTT
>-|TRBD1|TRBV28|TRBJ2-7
CASSRRGPHEQYF
TGTGCCAGCAGTCGAAGGGGGCCGCACGAGCAGTACTTC
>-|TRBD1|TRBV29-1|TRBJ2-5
CSVEVGQGPGETQYF
TGCAGCGTTGAAGTGGGACAGGGGCCCGGGGAGACCCAGTACTTC
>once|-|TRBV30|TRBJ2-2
CAWSPEGQGRTGELFF
TGTGCCTGGAGTCCTGAAGGGCAGGGAAGGACCGGGGAGCTGTTTTTT
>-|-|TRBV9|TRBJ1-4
CASSERGGLEKLFF
TGTGCCAGCAGCGAAAGGGGGGGATTGGAAAAACTGTTTTTT
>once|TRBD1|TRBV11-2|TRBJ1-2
CASSSPRDRGYDGYTF
TGTGCCAGCAGCTCTCCCCGGGACAGGGGATATGATGGCTACACCTTC
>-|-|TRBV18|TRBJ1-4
CASSPLGPTNEKLFF
TGTGCCAGCTCACCATTGGGTCCGACTAATGAAAAACTGTTTTTT
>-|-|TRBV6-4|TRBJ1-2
CASSDRASPEYGYTF
TGTGCCAGCAGTGACAGGGCTAGCCCCGAGTATGGCTACACCTTC
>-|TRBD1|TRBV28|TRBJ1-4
CASQGVNEKLFF
TGTGCCAGTCAGGGGGTGAATGAAAAACTGTTTTTT
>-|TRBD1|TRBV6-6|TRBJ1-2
CASNPRQGPNYGYTF
TGTGCCAGCAATCCTCGACAGGGACCTAACTATGGCTACACCTTC
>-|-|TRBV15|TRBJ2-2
CATSRGTANTGELFF
TGTGCCACCAGCAGAGGGACAGCGAACACCGGGGAGCTGTTTTTT
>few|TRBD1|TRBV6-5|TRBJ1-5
CASSSRDRDRDQPQHF
TGTGCCAGCAGTTCCCGGGACAGGGACCGGGATCAGCCCCAGCATTTT
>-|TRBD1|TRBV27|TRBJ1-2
CASSQRTGGSYGYTF
TGTGCCAGCAGTCAAAGGACAGGGGGTAGCTATGGCTACACCTTC
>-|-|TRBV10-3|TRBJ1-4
CAISDGLNEKLFF
TGTGCCATCAGTGACGGGTTAAATGAAAAACTGTTTTTT
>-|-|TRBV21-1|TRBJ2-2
CASSTLDRGARELFF
TGTGCCAGCAGCACCCTCGACCGGGGGGCCAGGGAGCTGTTTTTT
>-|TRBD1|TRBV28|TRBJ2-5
CASSTPQGETQYF
TGTGCCAGCAGTACCCCACAGGGGGAGACCCAGTACTTC
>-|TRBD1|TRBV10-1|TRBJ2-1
CASSERQGIGNEQFF
TGCGCCAGCAGTGAAAGACAGGGCATCGGGAATGAGCAGTTCTTC
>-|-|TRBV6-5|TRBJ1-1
CASSVTDGAFGAFF
TGTGCCAGCAGCGTTACGGACGGGGCCTTTGGGGCTTTCTTT